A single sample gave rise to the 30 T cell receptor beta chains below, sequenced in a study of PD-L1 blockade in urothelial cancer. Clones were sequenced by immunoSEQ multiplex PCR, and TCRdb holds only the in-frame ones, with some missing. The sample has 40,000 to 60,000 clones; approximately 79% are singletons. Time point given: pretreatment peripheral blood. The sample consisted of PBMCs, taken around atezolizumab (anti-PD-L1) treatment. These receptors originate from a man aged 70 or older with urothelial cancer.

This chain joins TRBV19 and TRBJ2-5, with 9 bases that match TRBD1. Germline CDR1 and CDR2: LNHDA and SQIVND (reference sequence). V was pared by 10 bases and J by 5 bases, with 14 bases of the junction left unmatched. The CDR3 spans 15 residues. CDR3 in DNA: TGTGCCACCCAACCGGGACAGGGAGTGCAGGAGACCCAGTACTTC. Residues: CATQPGQGVQETQYF. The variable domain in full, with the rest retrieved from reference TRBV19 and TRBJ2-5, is DGGITQSPKYLFRKEGQNVTLSCEQNLNHDAMYWYRQDPGQGLRLIYYSQIVNDFQKGDIAEGYSVSREKKESFPLTVTSAQKNPTAFYLCATQPGQGVQETQYFGPGTRLLVL.

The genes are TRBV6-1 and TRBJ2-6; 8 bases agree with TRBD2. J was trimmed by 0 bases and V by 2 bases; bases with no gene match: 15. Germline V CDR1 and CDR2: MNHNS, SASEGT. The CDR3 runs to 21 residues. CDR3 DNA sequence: TGTGCCAGCAGTGAAAGACCCCCACCGCGGGGGGAAAGCTCTGGGGCCAACGTCCTGACTTTC. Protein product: CASSERPPPRGESSGANVLTF.

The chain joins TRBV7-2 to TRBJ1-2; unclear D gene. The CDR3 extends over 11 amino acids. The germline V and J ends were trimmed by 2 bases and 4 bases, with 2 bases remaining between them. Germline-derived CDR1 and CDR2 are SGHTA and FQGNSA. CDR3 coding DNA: TGTGCCAGCAGCTTACGCTATGGCTACACCTTC. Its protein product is CASSLRYGYTF.

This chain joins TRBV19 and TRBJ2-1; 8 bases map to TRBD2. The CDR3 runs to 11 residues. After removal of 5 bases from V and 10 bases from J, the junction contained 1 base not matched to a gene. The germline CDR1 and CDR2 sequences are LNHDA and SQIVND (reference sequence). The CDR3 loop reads CASSREGEQFF. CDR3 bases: TGTGCCAGTAGTCGGGAGGGGGAGCAGTTCTTC.

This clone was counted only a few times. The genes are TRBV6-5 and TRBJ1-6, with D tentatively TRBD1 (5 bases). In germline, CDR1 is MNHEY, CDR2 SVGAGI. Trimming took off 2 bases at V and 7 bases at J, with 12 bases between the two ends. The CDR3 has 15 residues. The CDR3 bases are TGTGCCAGCAGTTACGATCCAGGGCGGAATTCACCCCTCCACTTT. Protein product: CASSYDPGRNSPLHF.

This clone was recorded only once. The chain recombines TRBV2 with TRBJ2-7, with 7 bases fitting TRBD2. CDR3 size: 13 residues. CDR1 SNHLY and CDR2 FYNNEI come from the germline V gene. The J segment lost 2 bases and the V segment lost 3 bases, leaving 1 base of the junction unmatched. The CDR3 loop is CASSERGTYEQYF. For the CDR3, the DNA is TGTGCCAGCAGTGAGCGGGGGACCTACGAGCAGTACTTC.

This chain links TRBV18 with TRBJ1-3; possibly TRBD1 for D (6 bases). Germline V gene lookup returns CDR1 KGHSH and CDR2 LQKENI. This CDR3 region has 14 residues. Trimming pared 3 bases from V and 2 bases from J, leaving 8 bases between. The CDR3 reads CASSPRGTGNTIYF. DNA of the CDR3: TGTGCCAGCTCACCCAGGGGCACTGGAAACACCATATATTTT. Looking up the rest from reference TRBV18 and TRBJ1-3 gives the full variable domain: NAGVMQNPRHLVRRRGQEARLRCSPMKGHSHVYWYRQLPEEGLKFMVYLQKENIIDESGMPKERFSAEFPKEGPSILRIQQVVRGDSAAYFCASSPRGTGNTIYFGEGSWLTVV.

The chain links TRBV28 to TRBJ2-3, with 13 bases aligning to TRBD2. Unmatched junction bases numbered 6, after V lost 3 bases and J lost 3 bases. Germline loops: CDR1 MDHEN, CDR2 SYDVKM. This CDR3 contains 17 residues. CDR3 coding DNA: TGTGCCAGCAGTTTCTGGACTAGCGGGAGAGAAACAGATACGCAGTATTTT. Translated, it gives CASSFWTSGRETDTQYF. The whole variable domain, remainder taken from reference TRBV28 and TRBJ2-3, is DVKVTQSSRYLVKRTGEKVFLECVQDMDHENMFWYRQDPGLGLRLIYFSYDVKMKEKGDIPEGYSVSREKKERFSLILESASTNQTSMYLCASSFWTSGRETDTQYFGPGTRLTVL.

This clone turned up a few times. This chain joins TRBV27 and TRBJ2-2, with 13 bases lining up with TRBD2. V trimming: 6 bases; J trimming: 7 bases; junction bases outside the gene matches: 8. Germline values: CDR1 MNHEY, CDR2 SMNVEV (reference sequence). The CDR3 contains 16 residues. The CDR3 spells CASSPTSGGTNGELFF. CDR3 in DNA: TGTGCCAGCAGCCCGACTAGCGGGGGGACCAACGGGGAGCTGTTTTTT.

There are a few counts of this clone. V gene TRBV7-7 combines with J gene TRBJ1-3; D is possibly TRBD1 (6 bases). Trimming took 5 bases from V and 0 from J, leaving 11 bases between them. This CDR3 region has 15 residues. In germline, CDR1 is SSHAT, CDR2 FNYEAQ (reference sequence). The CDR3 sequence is CASSAKQGSGNTIYF. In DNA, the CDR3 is TGTGCCAGCAGCGCCAAACAGGGCTCTGGAAACACCATATATTTT.

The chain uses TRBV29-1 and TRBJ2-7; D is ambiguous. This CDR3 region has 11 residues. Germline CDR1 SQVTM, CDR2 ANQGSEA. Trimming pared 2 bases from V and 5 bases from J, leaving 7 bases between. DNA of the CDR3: TGCAGCGTTGAATCGGGTGACGAGCAGTACTTC. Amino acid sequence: CSVESGDEQYF.

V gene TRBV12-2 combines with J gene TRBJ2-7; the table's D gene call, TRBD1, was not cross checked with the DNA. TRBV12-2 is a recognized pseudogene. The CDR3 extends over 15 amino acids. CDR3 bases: TGTGCAAGTCGCTTAGCCGGGACAGGGTTCTACGAGCAGTACTTC. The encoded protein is CASRLAGTGFYEQYF.

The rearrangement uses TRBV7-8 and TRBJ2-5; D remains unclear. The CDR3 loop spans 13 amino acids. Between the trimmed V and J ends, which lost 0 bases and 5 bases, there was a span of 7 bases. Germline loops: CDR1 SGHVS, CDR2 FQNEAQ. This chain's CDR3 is CASSLAESETQYF. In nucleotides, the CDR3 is TGTGCCAGCAGCTTAGCAGAGTCCGAGACCCAGTACTTC.

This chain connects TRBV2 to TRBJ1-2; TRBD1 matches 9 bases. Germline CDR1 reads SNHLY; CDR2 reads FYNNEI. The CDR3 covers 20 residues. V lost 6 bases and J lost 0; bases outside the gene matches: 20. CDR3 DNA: TGTGCCAGCAGGAGGGGCGGGACAGGGAAAGGCGGGACGACTAACTATGGCTACACCTTC. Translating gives CASRRGGTGKGGTTNYGYTF.

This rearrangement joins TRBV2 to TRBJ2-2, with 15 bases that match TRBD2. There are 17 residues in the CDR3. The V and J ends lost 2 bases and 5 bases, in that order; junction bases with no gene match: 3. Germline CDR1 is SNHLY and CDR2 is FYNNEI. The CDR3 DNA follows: TGTGCCAGCAGTGAAAGGACTAGCGGGAGGGGGACCGGGGAGCTGTTTTTT. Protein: CASSERTSGRGTGELFF.

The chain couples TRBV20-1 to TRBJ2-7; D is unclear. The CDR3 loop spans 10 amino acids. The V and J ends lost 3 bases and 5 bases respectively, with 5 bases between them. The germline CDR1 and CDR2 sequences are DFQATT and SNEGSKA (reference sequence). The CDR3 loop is CSARADEQYF. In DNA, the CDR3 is TGCAGTGCTAGGGCCGACGAGCAGTACTTC.

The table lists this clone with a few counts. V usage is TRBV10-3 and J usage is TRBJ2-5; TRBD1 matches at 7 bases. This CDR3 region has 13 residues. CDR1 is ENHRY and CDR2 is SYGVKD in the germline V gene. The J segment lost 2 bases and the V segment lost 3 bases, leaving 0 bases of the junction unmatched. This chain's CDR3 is CAISDRGQETQYF. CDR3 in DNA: TGTGCCATCAGTGACAGGGGGCAAGAGACCCAGTACTTC.

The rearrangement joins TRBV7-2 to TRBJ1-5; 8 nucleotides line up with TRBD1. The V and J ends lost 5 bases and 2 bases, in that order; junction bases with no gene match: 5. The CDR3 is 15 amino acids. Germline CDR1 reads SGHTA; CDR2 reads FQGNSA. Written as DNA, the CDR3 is TGTGCCAGCAGCGGACAGGGACCCGGCAATCAGCCCCAGCATTTT. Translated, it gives CASSGQGPGNQPQHF.

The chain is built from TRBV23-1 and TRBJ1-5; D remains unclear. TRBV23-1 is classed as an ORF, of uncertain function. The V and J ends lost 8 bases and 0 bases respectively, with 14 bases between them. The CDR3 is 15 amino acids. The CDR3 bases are TGCGCCAGCCCCGGAGAACCCAATAGCAATCAGCCCCAGCATTTT. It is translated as CASPGEPNSNQPQHF.

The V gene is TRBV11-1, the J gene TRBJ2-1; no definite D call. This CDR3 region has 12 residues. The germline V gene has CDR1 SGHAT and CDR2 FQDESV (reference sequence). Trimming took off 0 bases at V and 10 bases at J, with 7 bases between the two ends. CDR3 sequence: CASSLAPPEQFF. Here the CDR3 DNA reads TGTGCCAGCAGCTTAGCCCCTCCGGAGCAGTTCTTC.

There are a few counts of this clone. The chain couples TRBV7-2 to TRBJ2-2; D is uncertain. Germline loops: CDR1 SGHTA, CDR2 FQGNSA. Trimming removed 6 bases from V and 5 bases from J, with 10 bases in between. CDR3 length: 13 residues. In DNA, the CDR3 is TGTGCCAGCAGTCCATCGAGTACCGGGGAGCTGTTTTTT. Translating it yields CASSPSSTGELFF.

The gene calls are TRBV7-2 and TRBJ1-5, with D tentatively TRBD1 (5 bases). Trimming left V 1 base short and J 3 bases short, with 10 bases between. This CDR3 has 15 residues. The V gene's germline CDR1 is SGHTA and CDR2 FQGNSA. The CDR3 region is CASSLDGTLNQPQHF. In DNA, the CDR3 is TGTGCCAGCAGCTTAGATGGGACTCTCAATCAGCCCCAGCATTTT.

The CDR3 bases are TGTGCCAGTAGTATTGCAGCGGGGGCCTCCATTAAGAATGAGCAGTTCTTC. It codes for CASSIAAGASIKNEQFF. The chain is built from TRBV19 and TRBJ2-1, with 8 bases identical to TRBD2. The CDR3 runs 17 residues. V was pared by 3 bases and J by 7 bases, with 14 bases of the junction left unmatched. Germline values: CDR1 LNHDA, CDR2 SQIVND (reference sequence).

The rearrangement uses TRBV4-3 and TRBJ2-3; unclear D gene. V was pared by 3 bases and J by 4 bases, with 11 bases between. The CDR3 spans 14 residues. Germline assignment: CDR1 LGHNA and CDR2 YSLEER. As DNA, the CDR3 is TGCGCCAGCAGCCACGCCGGCGGATCAGATACGCAGTATTTT. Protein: CASSHAGGSDTQYF.

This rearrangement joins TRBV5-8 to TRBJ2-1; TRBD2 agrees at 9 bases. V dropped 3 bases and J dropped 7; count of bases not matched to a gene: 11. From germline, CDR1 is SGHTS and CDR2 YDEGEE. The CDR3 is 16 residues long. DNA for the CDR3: TGTGCCAGCAGCTCCTCCGCAGCGGGGGGCTGGAATGAGCAGTTCTTC. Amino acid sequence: CASSSSAAGGWNEQFF.

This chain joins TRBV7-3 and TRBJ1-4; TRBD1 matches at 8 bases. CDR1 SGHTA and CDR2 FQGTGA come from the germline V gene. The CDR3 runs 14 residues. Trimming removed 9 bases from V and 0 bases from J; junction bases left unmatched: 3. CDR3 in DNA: TGTGCCAGACCGACAGGGGCAACTAATGAAAAACTGTTTTTT. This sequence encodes CARPTGATNEKLFF.

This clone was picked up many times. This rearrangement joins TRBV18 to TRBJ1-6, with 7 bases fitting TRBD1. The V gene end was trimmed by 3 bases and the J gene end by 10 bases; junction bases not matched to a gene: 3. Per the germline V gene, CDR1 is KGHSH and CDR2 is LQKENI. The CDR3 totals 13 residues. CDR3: CASSPTGSSPLHF. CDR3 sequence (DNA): TGTGCCAGCTCACCGACAGGGTCCTCACCCCTCCACTTT.

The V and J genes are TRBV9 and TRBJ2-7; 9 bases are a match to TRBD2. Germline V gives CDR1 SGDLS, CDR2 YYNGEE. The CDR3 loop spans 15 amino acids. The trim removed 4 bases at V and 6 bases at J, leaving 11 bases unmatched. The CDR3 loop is CASSPLAGTGVEQYF. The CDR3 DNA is TGTGCCAGCAGCCCGCTAGCGGGAACAGGAGTCGAGCAGTACTTC.

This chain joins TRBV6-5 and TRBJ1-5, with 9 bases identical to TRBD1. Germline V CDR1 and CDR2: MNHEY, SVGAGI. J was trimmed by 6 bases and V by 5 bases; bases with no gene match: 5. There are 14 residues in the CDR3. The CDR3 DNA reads TGTGCCAGCAGTCAAGGACAGGGGACTCAGCCCCAGCATTTT. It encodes CASSQGQGTQPQHF.

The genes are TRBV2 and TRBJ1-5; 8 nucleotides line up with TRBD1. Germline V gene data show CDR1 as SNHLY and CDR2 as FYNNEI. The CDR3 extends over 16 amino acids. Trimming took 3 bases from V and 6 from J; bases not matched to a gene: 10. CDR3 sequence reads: CASSDPPDRVGQPQHF. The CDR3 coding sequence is TGTGCCAGCAGTGACCCTCCGGACAGGGTGGGTCAGCCCCAGCATTTT. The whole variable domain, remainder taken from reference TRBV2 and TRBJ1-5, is EPEVTQTPSHQVTQMGQEVILRCVPISNHLYFYWYRQILGQKVEFLVSFYNNEISEKSEIFDDQFSVERPDGSNFTLKIRSTKLEDSAMYFCASSDPPDRVGQPQHFGDGTRLSIL.